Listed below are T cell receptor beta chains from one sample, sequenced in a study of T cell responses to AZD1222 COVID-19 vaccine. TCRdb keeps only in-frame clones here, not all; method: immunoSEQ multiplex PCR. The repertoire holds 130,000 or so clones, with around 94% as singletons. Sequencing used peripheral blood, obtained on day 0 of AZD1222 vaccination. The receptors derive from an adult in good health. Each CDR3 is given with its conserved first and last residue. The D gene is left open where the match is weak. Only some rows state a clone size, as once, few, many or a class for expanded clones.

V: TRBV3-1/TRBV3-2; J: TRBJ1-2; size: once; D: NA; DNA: TGTGCCAGCAGCCAAGGTCCCGGGTCCGGCTACACCTTC; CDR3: CASSQGPGSGYTF
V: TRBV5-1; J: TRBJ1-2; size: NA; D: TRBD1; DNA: TGCGCCAGCAGCCAGACAGGGTTCTATGGCTACACCTTC; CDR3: CASSQTGFYGYTF
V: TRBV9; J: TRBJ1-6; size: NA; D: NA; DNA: TGTGCCAGCAGCGTAGTCGGAACCCTCCACTTT; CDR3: CASSVVGTLHF
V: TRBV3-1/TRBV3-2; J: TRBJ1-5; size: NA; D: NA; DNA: TGTGCCAGCAGCCCTGGACAGTATTGGGGCAATCAGCCCCAGCATTTT; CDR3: CASSPGQYWGNQPQHF
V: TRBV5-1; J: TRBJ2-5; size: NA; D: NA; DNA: TGCGCCAGCAGCTTGGGAGCCGGGGACAAGACCCAAGAGACCCAGTACTTC; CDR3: CASSLGAGDKTQETQYF
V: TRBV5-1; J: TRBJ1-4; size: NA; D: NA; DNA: TGCGCCAGCAGCTTGATCGGGGCGGCTAATGAAAAACTGTTTTTT; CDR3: CASSLIGAANEKLFF
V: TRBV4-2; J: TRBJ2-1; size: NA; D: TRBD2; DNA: TGTGCCAGCAGCCCGGGACTAGCGGACTACAATGAGCAGTTCTTC; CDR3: CASSPGLADYNEQFF
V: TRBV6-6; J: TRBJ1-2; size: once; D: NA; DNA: TGTGCCAGCACCCGGGGGTCACCTCTGGAGGGCTACACCTTC; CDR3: CASTRGSPLEGYTF
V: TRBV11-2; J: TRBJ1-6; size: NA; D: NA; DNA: TGTGCCAGCAGCCCTACTGGGGTTCCTTCTGGAACCCTCCACTTT; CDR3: CASSPTGVPSGTLHF
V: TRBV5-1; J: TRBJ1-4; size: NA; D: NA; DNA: TGCGCCAGCAGCTTGGCAGGGGTGGGTGAAAAACTGTTTTTT; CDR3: CASSLAGVGEKLFF
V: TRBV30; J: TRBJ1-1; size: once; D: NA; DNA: TGTGCCTGGAGTGTACCTGCTGGAGCTTTCTTT; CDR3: CAWSVPAGAFF
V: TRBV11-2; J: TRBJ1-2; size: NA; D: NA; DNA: TGTGCCAGCAGCGCTGGACAGTCCGGGGGCTACACCTTC; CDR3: CASSAGQSGGYTF
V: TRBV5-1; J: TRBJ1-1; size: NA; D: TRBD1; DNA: TGCGCCAGCAGCTTGGGGAGGACAGGTTGGGCGGAAGCTTTCTTT; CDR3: CASSLGRTGWAEAFF
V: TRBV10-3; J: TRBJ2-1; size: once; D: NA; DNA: TGTGCCATCAGTAGGACGGATTACAATGAGCAGTTCTTC; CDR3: CAISRTDYNEQFF
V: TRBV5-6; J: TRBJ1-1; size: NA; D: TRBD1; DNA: TGTGCCAGCAGCTTGGTACAGGGGGCGCCGGGTGAAGCTTTCTTT; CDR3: CASSLVQGAPGEAFF
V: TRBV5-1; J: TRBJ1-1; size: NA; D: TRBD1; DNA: TGCGCCAGCAGTGGACAGGGGCAAAACACTGAAGCTTTCTTT; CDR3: CASSGQGQNTEAFF
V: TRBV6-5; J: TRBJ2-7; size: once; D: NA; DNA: TGTGCCAGCGGCGAGGCAGGGCCCTACGAGCAGTACTTC; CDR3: CASGEAGPYEQYF
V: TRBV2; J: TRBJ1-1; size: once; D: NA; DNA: TGTGCCAGCAGAGACGGACAAATGAACACTGAAGCTTTCTTT; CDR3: CASRDGQMNTEAFF
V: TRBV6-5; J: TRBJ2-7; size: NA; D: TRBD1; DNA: TGTGCCAGCAGTTACTCCGGGGACAGCTCCTACGAGCAGTACTTC; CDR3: CASSYSGDSSYEQYF
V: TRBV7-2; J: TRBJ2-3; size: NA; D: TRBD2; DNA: TGTGCCAGCAGCTTAGTCGGGACTAGAGGGGAGCCAGATACGCAGTATTTT; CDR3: CASSLVGTRGEPDTQYF
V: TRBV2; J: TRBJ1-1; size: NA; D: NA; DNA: TGTGCCAGCAGTGAAACAGGGAAGGGCACTGAAGCTTTCTTT; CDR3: CASSETGKGTEAFF
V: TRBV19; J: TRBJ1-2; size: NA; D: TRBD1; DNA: TGTGCCAGTAGTAGGGGACAGAACTATGGCTACACCTTC; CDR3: CASSRGQNYGYTF
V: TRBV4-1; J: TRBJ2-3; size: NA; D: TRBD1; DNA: TGCGCCAGCAGCCACTACGGGACAGGGGACACCACAGATACGCAGTATTTT; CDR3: CASSHYGTGDTTDTQYF
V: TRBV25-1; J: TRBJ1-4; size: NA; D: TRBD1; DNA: TGTGCCAGCAGTACCGACAGGGGCGTAGTTGAAAAACTGTTTTTT; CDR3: CASSTDRGVVEKLFF
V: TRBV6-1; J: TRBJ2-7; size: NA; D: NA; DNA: TGTGCCAGCAATGAAGGGGGCTCCTACGAGCAGTACTTC; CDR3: CASNEGGSYEQYF
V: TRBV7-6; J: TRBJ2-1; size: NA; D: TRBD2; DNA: TGTGCCAGCAGCCAATACGGGGGGAGCTCCTACAATGAGCAGTTCTTC; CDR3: CASSQYGGSSYNEQFF
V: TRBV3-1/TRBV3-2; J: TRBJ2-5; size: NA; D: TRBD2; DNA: TGTGCCAGCAGCCAAGTGCTAGCGGGGGGCGAGGGGCAAGAGACCCAGTACTTC; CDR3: CASSQVLAGGEGQETQYF